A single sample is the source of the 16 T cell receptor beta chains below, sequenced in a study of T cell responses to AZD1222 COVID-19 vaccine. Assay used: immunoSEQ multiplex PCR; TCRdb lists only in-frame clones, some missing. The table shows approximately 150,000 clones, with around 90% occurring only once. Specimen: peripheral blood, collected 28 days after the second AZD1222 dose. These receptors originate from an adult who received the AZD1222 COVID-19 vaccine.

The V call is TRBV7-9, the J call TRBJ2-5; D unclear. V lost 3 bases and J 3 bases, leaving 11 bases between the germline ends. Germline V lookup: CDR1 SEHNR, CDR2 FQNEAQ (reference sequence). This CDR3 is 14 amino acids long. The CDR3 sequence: CASSFARAEETQYF. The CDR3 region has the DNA TGTGCCAGCAGCTTCGCTCGGGCGGAAGAGACCCAGTACTTC. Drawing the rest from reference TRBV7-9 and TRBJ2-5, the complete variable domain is DTGVSQNPRHKITKRGQNVTFRCDPISEHNRLYWYRQTLGQGPEFLTYFQNEAQLEKSRLLSDRFSAERPKGSFSTLEIQRTEQGDSAMYLCASSFARAEETQYFGPGTRLLVL.

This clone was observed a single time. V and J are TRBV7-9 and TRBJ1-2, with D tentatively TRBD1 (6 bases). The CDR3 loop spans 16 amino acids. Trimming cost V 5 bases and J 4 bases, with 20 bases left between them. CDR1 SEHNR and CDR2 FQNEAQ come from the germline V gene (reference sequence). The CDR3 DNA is TGTGCCAGCAGCCCTTTGTCGGGGGGCGGAGGCTATGGCTACACCTTC. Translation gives CASSPLSGGGGYGYTF. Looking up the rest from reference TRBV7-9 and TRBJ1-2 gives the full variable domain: DTGVSQNPRHKITKRGQNVTFRCDPISEHNRLYWYRQTLGQGPEFLTYFQNEAQLEKSRLLSDRFSAERPKGSFSTLEIQRTEQGDSAMYLCASSPLSGGGGYGYTFGSGTRLTVV.

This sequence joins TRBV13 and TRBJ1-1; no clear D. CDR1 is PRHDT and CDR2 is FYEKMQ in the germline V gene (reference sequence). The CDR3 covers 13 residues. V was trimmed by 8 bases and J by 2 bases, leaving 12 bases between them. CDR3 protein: CASAFLANTEAFF. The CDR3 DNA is TGTGCCAGCGCTTTTCTAGCTAACACTGAAGCTTTCTTT. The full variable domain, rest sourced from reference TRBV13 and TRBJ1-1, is AAGVIQSPRHLIKEKRETATLKCYPIPRHDTVYWYQQGPGQDPQFLISFYEKMQSDKGSIPDRFSAQQFSDYHSELNMSSLELGDSALYFCASAFLANTEAFFGQGTRLTVV.

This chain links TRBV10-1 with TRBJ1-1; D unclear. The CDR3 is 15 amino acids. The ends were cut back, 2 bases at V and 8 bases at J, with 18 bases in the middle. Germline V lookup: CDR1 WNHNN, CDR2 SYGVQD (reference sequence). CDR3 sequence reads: CASSEVGIQRQEAFF. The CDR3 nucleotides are TGCGCCAGCAGTGAGGTTGGGATACAAAGACAAGAAGCTTTCTTT.

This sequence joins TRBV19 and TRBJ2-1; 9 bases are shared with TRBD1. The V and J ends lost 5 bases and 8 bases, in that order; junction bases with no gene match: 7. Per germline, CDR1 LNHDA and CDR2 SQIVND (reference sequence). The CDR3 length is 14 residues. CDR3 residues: CASSFDRGGDEQFF. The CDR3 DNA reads TGTGCCAGTAGTTTTGACAGGGGGGGTGATGAGCAGTTCTTC.

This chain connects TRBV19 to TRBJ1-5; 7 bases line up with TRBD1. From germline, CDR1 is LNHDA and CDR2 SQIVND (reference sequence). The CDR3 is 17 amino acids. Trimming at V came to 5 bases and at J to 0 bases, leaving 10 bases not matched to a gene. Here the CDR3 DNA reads TGTGCCAGTAGTTTCGGGACAGCGAGATTTAGCAATCAGCCCCAGCATTTT. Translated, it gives CASSFGTARFSNQPQHF.

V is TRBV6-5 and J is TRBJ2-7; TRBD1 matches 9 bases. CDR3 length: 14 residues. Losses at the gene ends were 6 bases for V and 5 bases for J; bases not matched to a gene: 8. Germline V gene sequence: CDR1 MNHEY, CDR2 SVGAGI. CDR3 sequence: CASRVRGQGHEQYF. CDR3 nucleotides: TGTGCCAGCAGGGTTCGGGGACAGGGCCACGAGCAGTACTTC.

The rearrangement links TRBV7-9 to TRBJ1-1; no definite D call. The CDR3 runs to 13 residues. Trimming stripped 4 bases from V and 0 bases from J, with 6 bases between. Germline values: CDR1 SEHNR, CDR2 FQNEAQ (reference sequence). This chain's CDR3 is CASSYNLNTEAFF. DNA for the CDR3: TGTGCCAGCAGCTATAACCTGAACACTGAAGCTTTCTTT.

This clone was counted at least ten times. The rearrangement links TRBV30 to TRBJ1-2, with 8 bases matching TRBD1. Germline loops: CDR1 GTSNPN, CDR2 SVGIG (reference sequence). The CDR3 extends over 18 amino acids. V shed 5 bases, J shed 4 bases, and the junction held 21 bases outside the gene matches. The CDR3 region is CAWSHPRDRTRFSYGYTF. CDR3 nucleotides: TGTGCCTGGTCCCATCCCCGGGACAGGACGCGGTTCAGCTATGGCTACACCTTC.

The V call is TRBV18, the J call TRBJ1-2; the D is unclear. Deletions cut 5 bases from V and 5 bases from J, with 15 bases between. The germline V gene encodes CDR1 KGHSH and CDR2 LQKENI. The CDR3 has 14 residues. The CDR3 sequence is CASSTRSWEYGYTF. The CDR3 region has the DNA TGTGCCAGCTCAACCAGATCCTGGGAATATGGCTACACCTTC.

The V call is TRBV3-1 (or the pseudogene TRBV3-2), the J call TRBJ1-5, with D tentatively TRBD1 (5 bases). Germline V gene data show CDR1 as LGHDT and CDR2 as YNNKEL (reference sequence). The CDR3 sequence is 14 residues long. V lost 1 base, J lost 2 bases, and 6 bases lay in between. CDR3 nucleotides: TGTGCCAGCAGCCAAGGCAGGGGCAATCAGCCCCAGCATTTT. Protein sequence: CASSQGRGNQPQHF.

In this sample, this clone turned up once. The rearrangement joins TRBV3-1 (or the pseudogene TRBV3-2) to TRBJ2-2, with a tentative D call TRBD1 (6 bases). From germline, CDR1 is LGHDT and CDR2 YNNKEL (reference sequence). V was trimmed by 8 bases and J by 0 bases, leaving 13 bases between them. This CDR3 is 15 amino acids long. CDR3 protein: CASARGGPNTGELFF. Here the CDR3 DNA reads TGTGCCAGCGCCAGGGGCGGGCCGAACACCGGGGAGCTGTTTTTT.

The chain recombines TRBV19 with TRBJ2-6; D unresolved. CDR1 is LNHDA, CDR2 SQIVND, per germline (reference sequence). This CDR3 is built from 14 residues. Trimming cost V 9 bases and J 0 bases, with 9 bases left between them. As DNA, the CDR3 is TGTGCCAGCCGATCAAGCTCTGGGGCCAACGTCCTGACTTTC. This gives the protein CASRSSSGANVLTF. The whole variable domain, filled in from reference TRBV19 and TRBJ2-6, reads DGGITQSPKYLFRKEGQNVTLSCEQNLNHDAMYWYRQDPGQGLRLIYYSQIVNDFQKGDIAEGYSVSREKKESFPLTVTSAQKNPTAFYLCASRSSSGANVLTFGAGSRLTVL.

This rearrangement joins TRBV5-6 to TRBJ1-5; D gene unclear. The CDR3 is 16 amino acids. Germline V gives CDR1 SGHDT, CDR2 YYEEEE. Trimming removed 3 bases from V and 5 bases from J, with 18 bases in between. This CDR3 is CASSSYVPDGYQPQHF. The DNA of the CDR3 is TGTGCCAGCAGCTCCTACGTACCGGACGGGTATCAGCCCCAGCATTTT.

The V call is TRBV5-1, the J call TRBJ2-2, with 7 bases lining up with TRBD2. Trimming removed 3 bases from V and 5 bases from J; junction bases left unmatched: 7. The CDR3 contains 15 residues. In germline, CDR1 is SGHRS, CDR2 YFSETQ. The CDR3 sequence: CASSSRGRETGELFF. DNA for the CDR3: TGCGCCAGCAGCTCGCGGGGGAGGGAGACCGGGGAGCTGTTTTTT.

The CDR3 sequence: CASSVGTSGNYEQYF. In DNA form, the CDR3 reads TGTGCCAGCAGCGTCGGGACTAGCGGAAACTACGAGCAGTACTTC. This chain connects TRBV9 to TRBJ2-7; 11 bases are shared with TRBD2. The germline V gene encodes CDR1 SGDLS and CDR2 YYNGEE. V trimming: 2 bases; J trimming: 3 bases; junction bases outside the gene matches: 4. The CDR3 contains 15 residues.